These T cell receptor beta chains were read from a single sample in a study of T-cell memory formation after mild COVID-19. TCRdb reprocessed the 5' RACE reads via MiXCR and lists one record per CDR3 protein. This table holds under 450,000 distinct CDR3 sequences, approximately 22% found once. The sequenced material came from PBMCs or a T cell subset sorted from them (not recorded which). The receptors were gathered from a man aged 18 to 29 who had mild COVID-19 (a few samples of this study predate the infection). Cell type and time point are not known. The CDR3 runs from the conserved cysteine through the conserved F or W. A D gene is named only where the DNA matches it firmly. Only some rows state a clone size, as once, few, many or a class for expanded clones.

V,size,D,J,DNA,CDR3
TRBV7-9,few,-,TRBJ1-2,TGTGCCAGCAGCCACCGTAGGACGAGCGGCTACACCTTC,CASSHRRTSGYTF
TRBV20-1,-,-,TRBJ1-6,TGCAGTGCTAGTGCTCGACTGACTAATCTGGATTCACCCCTCCACTTT,CSASARLTNLDSPLHF
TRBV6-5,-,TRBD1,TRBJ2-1,TGTGCCAGCAGTTACCGGCGGGGGACAGGGCTCAATGAGCAGTTCTTC,CASSYRRGTGLNEQFF
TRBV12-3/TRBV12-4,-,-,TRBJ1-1,TGTGCCAGCAGTTTCAGGGTGGTTACTGAAGCTTTCTTT,CASSFRVVTEAFF
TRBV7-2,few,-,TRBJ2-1,TGTGCCAGCAGCTTGACGTTCTTC,CASSLTFF
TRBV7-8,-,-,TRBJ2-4,TGTGCCAGCAGCGCAGGGCTGGGGGGCCGCCAGTACTTC,CASSAGLGGRQYF
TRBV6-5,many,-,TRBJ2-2,TGTGCCAGCGGCTTTAGCGCCGGGGAGCTGTTTTTT,CASGFSAGELFF
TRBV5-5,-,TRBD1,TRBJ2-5,TGTGCCAGCAGCTCCGGGACAGGATGGGGGGAGACCCAGTACTTC,CASSSGTGWGETQYF
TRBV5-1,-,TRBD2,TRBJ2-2,TGCGCCAGCACTCCCCTAGCGGGGGGCACGATCCGCGCCGGGGAGCTGTTTTTT,CASTPLAGGTIRAGELFF
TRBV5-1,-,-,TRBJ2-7,TGCGCCAGCAGCTTGGCCGTAGGCCTTCTCTCCTACGAGCAGTACTTC,CASSLAVGLLSYEQYF
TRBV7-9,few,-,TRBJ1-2,TGTGCCAGCAGCCCCCAGGCCTCTAGCTATGGCTACACCTTC,CASSPQASSYGYTF
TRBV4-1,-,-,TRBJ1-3,TGCGCCAGCAGCCAAGCATCGGGAGGAGAGAGATATTTT,CASSQASGGERYF
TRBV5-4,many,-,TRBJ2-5,TGTGCCAGCAGCTTGCCAGGCGAGACCCAGTACTTC,CASSLPGETQYF
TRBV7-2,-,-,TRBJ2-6,TGTGCCAGGGAGGCATCTGGGGCCAACGTCCTGACTTTC,CAREASGANVLTF
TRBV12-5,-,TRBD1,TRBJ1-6,TGTGCTAGTGGTTCACAGGGGATGGGAGATTCACCCCTCCACTTT,CASGSQGMGDSPLHF
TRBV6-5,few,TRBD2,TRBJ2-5,TGTGCCAGCATTCCTAGCGGGGGGGTCGGTGAGACCCAGTACTTC,CASIPSGGVGETQYF
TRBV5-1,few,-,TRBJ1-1,TGCGCCAGCAGCGTGGGGGTAGACACTGAAGCTTTCTTT,CASSVGVDTEAFF
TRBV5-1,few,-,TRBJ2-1,TGCGCCAGCAGTATTGTGGGGAGTGAGCAGTTCTTC,CASSIVGSEQFF
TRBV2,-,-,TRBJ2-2,TGTGCCAGCAGGCTTCTAGGAGTGGGCACCGGGGAGCTGTTTTTT,CASRLLGVGTGELFF
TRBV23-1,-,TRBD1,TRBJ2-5,TGCGCCAGCAGTCAATTAACGGGACAGGGGCTCCGCGAGACCCAGTACTTC,CASSQLTGQGLRETQYF
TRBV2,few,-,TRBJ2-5,TGTGCCAGCAGTTACTCGACGGTTTGGGAGACCCAGTACTTC,CASSYSTVWETQYF
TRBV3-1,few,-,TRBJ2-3,TGTGCCAGCAGCCAAGGAGCGAGAACTAGCACAGATACGCAGTATTTT,CASSQGARTSTDTQYF
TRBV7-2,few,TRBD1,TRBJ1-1,TGTGCCAGCGGACAGGGGGTGAACACTGAAGCTTTCTTT,CASGQGVNTEAFF
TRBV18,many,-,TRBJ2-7,TGTGCCAGCTCACCCGCCTACGAGCAGTACTTC,CASSPAYEQYF
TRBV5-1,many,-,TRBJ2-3,TGCGCCAGCAGCGAACCCACCACAGATACGCAGTATTTT,CASSEPTTDTQYF
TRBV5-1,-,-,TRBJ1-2,TGCGCCAGCAGCTCCGACAGGCCGTTCGGAACCTTC,CASSSDRPFGTF
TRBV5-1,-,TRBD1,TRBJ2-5,TGCGCCAGCAGCTCGGTCACAGGGGGGCAAGAGACCCAGTACTTC,CASSSVTGGQETQYF